The entry that follows covers one T cell receptor (beta chain) sequence. Its antigen remains unknown. These data are taken from a study of post-analysis software for immune sequencing data. Findings and caveats of the study: There were a handful of TRBV segments more frequent in patients than controls, and TRBV5-6, TRBV5-1 and TRBV20-1 were among them. Significantly lower normalized Chao1 diversity was found in patients with multiple sclerosis relative to controls.

Tagging with unique molecular identifiers was a feature of the TCR beta cDNA libraries. TCRdb ran MiXCR on the PCR reads and lists one entry per CDR3 protein. The sample includes about 760,000 distinct CDR3 sequences, around 27% of them seen just once. The CDR3 contains 12 residues. Trimming pared 0 bases from V and 7 bases from J, leaving 7 bases between. The germline CDR1 and CDR2 sequences are SQVTM and ANQGSEA. The clonotype was recovered from a girl under 18 with multiple sclerosis. Source material: blood. This rearrangement joins TRBV29-1 to TRBJ1-5; D gene unclear. CDR3 loop: CSVEDPPQPQHF. The CDR3 coding sequence is TGCAGCGTTGAAGATCCACCCCAGCCCCAGCATTTT.